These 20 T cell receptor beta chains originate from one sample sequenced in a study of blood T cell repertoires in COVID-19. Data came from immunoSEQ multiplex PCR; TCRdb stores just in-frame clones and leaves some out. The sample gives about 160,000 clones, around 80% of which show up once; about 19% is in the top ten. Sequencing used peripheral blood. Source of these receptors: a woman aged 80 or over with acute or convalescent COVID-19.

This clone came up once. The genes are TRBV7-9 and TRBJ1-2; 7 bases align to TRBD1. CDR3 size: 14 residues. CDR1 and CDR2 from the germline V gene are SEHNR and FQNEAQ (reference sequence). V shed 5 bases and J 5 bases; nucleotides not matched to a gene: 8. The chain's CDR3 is CASSPDRVVYGYTF. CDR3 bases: TGTGCCAGCAGCCCCGACAGGGTGGTGTATGGCTACACCTTC.

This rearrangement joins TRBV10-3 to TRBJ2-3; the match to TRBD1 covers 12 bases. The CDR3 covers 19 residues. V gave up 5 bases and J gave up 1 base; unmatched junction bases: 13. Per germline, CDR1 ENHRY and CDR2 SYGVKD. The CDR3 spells CAISPSGTGGVPRTDTQYF. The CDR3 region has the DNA TGTGCCATCAGTCCCTCCGGGACAGGGGGCGTACCCCGCACAGATACGCAGTATTTT.

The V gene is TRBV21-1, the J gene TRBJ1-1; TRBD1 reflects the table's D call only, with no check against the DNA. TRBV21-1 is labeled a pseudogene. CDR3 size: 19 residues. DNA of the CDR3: TGTGCCAGCAGCAAAGATAGGGCCGATAGGGGGCCAGGGAACACTGAAGCTTTCTTT. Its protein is CASSKDRADRGPGNTEAFF.

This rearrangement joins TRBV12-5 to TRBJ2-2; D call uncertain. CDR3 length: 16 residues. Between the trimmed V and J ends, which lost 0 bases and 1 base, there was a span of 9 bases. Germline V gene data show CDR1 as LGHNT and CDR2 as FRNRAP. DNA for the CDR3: TGTGCTAGTGGTTTGGTGACATCCCGGAACACCGGGGAGCTGTTTTTT. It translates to CASGLVTSRNTGELFF.

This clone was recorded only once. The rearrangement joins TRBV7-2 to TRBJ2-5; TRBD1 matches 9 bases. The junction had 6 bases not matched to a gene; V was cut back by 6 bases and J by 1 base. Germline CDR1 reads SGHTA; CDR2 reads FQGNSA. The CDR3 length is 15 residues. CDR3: CASSTGQGFQETQYF. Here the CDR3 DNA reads TGTGCCAGCAGTACGGGACAGGGTTTCCAAGAGACCCAGTACTTC. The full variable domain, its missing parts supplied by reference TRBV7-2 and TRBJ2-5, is GAGVSQSPSNKVTEKGKDVELRCDPISGHTALYWYRQSLGQGLEFLIYFQGNSAPDKSGLPSDRFSAERTGGSVSTLTIQRTQQEDSAVYLCASSTGQGFQETQYFGPGTRLLVL.

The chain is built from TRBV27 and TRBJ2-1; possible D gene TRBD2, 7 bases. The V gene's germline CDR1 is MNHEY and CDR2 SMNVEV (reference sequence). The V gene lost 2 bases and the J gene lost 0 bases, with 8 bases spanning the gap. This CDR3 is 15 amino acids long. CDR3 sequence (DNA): TGTGCCAGCAGTTTAAGGGGGGGCTCCTACAATGAGCAGTTCTTC. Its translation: CASSLRGGSYNEQFF.

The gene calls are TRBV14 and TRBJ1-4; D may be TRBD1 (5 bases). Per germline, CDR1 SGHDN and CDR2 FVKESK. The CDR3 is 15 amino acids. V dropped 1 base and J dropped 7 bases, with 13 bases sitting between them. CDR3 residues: CASSQVRGGGEKLFF. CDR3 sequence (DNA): TGTGCCAGCAGCCAAGTAAGGGGAGGAGGTGAAAAACTGTTTTTT.

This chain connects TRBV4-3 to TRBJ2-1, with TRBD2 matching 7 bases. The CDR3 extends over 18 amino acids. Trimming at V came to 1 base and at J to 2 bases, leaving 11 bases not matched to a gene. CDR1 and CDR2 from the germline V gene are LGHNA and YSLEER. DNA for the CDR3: TGCGCCAGCAGCCAAGCACCCCCTACCGGGGGGACCTACAATGAGCAGTTCTTC. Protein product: CASSQAPPTGGTYNEQFF.

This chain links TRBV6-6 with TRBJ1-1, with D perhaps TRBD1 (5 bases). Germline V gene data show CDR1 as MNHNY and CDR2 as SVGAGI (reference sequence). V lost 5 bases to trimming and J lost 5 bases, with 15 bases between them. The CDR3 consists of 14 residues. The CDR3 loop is CASSLLGGGTEAFF. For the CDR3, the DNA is TGTGCCAGCAGTCTACTCGGGGGGGGTACTGAAGCTTTCTTT.

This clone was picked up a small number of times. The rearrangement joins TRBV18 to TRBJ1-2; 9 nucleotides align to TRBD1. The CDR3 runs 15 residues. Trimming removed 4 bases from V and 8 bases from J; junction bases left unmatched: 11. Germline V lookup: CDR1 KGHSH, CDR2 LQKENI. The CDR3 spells CASSREPGTGNGYTF. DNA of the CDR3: TGTGCCAGCTCACGCGAACCCGGGACAGGGAACGGCTACACCTTC.

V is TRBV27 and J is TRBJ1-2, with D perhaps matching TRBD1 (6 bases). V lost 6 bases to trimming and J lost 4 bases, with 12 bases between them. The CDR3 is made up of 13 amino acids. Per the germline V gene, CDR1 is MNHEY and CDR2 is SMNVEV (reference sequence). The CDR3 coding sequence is TGTGCCAGCAGACCACAGGGCCGCTATGGCTACACCTTC. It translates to CASRPQGRYGYTF.

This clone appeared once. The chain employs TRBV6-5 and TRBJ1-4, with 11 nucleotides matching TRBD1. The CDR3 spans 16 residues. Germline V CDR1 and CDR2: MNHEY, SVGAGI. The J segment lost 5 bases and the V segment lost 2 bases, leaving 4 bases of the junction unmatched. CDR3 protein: CASSYGTGGRNEKLFF. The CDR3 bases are TGTGCCAGCAGTTACGGGACAGGGGGAAGAAATGAAAAACTGTTTTTT.

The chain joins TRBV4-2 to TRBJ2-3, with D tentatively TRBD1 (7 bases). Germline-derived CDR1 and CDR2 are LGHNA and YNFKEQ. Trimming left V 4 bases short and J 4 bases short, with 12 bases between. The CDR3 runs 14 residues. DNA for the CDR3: TGTGCCAGCAGCCCCGGAGGGGGCCCAGATACGCAGTATTTT. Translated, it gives CASSPGGGPDTQYF.

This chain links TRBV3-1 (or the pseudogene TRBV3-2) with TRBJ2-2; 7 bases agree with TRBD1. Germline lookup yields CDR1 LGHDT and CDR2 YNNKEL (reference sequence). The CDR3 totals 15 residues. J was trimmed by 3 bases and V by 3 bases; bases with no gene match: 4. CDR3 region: CASSQTGLDTGELFF. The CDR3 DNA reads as TGTGCCAGCAGCCAGACAGGGCTCGACACCGGGGAGCTGTTTTTT.

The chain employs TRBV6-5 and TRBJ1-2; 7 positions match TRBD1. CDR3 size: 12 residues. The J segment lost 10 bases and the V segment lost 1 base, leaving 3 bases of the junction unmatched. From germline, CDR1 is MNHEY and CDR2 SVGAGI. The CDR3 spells CASSYWGQFYTF. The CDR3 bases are TGTGCCAGCAGTTACTGGGGACAGTTCTACACCTTC.

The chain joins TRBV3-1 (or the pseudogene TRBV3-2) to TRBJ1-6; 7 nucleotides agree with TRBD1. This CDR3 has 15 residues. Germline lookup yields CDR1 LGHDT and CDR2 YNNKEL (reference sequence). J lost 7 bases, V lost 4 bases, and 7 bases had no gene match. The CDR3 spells CASSLQGFRNSPLHF. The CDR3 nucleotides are TGTGCCAGCAGCCTACAGGGGTTTAGGAATTCACCCCTCCACTTT.

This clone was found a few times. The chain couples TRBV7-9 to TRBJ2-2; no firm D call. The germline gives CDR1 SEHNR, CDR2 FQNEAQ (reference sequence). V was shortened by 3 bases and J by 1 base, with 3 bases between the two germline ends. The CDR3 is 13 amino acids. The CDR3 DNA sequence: TGTGCCAGCAGCTTTAAGAACACCGGGGAGCTGTTTTTT. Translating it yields CASSFKNTGELFF.

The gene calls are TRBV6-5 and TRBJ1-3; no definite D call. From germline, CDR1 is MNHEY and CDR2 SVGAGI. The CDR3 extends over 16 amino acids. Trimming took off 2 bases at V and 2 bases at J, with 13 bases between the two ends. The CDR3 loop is CASSYREGMAGNTIYF. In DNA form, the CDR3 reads TGTGCCAGCAGTTACAGGGAGGGAATGGCTGGAAACACCATATATTTT.

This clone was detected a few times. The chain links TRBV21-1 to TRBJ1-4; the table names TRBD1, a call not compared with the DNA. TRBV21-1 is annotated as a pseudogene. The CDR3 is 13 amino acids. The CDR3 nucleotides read TGTGCCAGGATAGACAGGGGAGAAGAAAAACTGTTTTTT. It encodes CARIDRGEEKLFF.

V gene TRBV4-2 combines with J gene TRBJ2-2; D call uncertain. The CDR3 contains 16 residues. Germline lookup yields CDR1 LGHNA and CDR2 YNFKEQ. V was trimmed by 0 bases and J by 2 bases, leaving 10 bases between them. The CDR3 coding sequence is TGTGCCAGCAGCCAAGAAGTTATTAGCAACACCGGGGAGCTGTTTTTT. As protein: CASSQEVISNTGELFF.